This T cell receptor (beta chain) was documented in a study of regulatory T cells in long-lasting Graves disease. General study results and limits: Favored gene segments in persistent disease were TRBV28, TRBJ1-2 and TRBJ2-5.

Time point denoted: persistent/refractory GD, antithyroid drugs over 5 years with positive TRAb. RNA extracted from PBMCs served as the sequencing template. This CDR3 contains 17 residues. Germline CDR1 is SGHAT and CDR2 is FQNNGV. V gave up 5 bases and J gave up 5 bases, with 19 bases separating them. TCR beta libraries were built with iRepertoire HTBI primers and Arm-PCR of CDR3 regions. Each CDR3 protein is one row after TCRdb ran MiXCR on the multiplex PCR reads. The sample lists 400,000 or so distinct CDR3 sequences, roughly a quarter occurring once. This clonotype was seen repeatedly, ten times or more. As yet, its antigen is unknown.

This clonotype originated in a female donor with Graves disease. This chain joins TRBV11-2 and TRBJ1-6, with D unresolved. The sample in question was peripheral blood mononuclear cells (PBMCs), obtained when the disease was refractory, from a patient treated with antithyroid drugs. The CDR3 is CASSTRILTDDNSPLHF. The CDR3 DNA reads TGTGCCAGCAGCACCCGGATTTTAACGGACGATAATTCACCCCTCCACTTT. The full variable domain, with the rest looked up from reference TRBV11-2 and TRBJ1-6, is EAGVAQSPRYKIIEKRQSVAFWCNPISGHATLYWYQQILGQGPKLLIQFQNNGVVDDSQLPKDRFSAERLKGVDSTLKIQPAKLEDSAVYLCASSTRILTDDNSPLHFGNGTRLTVT.